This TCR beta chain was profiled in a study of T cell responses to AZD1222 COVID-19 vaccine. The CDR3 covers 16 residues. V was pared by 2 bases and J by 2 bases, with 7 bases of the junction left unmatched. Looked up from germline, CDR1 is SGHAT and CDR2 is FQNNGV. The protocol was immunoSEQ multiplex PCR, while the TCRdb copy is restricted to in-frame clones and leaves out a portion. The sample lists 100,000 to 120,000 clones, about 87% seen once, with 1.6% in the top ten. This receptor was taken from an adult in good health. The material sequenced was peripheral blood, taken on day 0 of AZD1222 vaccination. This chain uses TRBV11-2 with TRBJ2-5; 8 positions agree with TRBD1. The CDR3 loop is CASSLNPGQVQETQYF. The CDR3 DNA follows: TGTGCCAGCAGCTTAAATCCGGGACAGGTACAAGAGACCCAGTACTTC.